A selection of T cell receptor beta chains follows, all from one sample in a study of OX40 agonist ivuxolimab in advanced cancers. The repertoire was sequenced with immunoSEQ multiplex PCR; TCRdb's copy has only in-frame clones and lacks some. The profile shows tens of thousands of clones, 70% to 90% of them singletons. Sample: CD4+ or CD8+ T cells sorted from blood, taken in a trial of the OX40 agonist ivuxolimab. The receptor set was obtained from an adult with an advanced solid tumor such as melanoma, head and neck, liver or kidney cancer. Each CDR3 is given with its conserved first and last residue.

CDR3 protein: CASSLDPKSGTEAFF; V gene: TRBV5-6; J gene: TRBJ1-1; CDR3 length: 15
CDR3 protein: CASSEHGSTYEQYF; V gene: TRBV2; J gene: TRBJ2-7; CDR3 length: 14
CDR3 protein: CASSQSNYGYTF; V gene: TRBV11-3; J gene: TRBJ1-2; CDR3 length: 12
CDR3 protein: CASSLGTNTEAFF; V gene: TRBV27; J gene: TRBJ1-1; CDR3 length: 13
CDR3 protein: CASSEMGSRSNQPQHF; V gene: TRBV10-2; J gene: TRBJ1-5; CDR3 length: 16
CDR3 protein: CASSFHRQGAPTDEQFF; V gene: TRBV11-3; J gene: TRBJ2-1; CDR3 length: 17
CDR3 protein: CASSMGRSLYGYTF; V gene: TRBV19; J gene: TRBJ1-2; CDR3 length: 14
CDR3 protein: CASSQDHGREAFF; V gene: TRBV4-3; J gene: TRBJ1-1; CDR3 length: 13
CDR3 protein: CASSEALGGPAYEQYF; V gene: TRBV6-1; J gene: TRBJ2-7; CDR3 length: 16
CDR3 protein: CASSPTYGYTF; V gene: TRBV6-5; J gene: TRBJ1-2; CDR3 length: 11
CDR3 protein: CASSLRSSAHSYEQYF; V gene: TRBV5-1; J gene: TRBJ2-7; CDR3 length: 16
CDR3 protein: CASSSPDTGGYTF; V gene: TRBV6-5; J gene: TRBJ1-2; CDR3 length: 13
CDR3 protein: CASRVESRGYEQYF; V gene: TRBV2; J gene: TRBJ2-7; CDR3 length: 14
CDR3 protein: CASSVEGAGAGYNEQFF; V gene: TRBV9; J gene: TRBJ2-1; CDR3 length: 17
CDR3 protein: CASSPRDRGSYEQYF; V gene: TRBV7-9; J gene: TRBJ2-7; CDR3 length: 15
CDR3 protein: CASTTRQGLNNEQFF; V gene: TRBV11-3; J gene: TRBJ2-1; CDR3 length: 15
CDR3 protein: CASSFPGTGGNEQFF; V gene: TRBV28; J gene: TRBJ2-1; CDR3 length: 15
CDR3 protein: CASSLGLRRGAYNEQFF; V gene: TRBV7-9; J gene: TRBJ2-1; CDR3 length: 17
CDR3 protein: CASRLAYNQPQHF; V gene: TRBV6-5; J gene: TRBJ1-5; CDR3 length: 13
CDR3 protein: CASSLGRPTNEKLFF; V gene: TRBV5-5; J gene: TRBJ1-4; CDR3 length: 15
CDR3 protein: CASSPWAIVADTQYF; V gene: TRBV9; J gene: TRBJ2-3; CDR3 length: 15
CDR3 protein: CASSLVDPGPQKDDYGYTF; V gene: TRBV28; J gene: TRBJ1-2; CDR3 length: 19
CDR3 protein: CASRQTANYEQYF; V gene: TRBV28; J gene: TRBJ2-7; CDR3 length: 13
CDR3 protein: CASSQLAGGRQETQYF; V gene: TRBV28; J gene: TRBJ2-5; CDR3 length: 16
CDR3 protein: CASSPRTGSETQYF; V gene: TRBV11-2; J gene: TRBJ2-5; CDR3 length: 14
CDR3 protein: CASSLSFLGGKASETQYF; V gene: TRBV13; J gene: TRBJ2-5; CDR3 length: 18
CDR3 protein: CASSLDVGQKTQYF; V gene: TRBV7-7; J gene: TRBJ2-5; CDR3 length: 14
CDR3 protein: CASRTSGRGEQFF; V gene: TRBV19; J gene: TRBJ2-1; CDR3 length: 13
CDR3 protein: CASSLGPGQGLEKLFF; V gene: TRBV5-1; J gene: TRBJ1-4; CDR3 length: 16
CDR3 protein: CASSRVASGRNEQFF; V gene: TRBV5-6; J gene: TRBJ2-1; CDR3 length: 15
CDR3 protein: CASSLIESRGPKGGANVLTF; V gene: TRBV14; J gene: TRBJ2-6; CDR3 length: 20
CDR3 protein: CASRWTGRNYGYTF; V gene: TRBV28; J gene: TRBJ1-2; CDR3 length: 14
CDR3 protein: CASSKLAGFSNEQFF; V gene: TRBV7-8; J gene: TRBJ2-1; CDR3 length: 15
CDR3 protein: CASSWIGITDTQYF; V gene: TRBV7-9; J gene: TRBJ2-3; CDR3 length: 14
CDR3 protein: CASRDGSTDTQYF; V gene: TRBV6-5; J gene: TRBJ2-3; CDR3 length: 13
CDR3 protein: CASSLLLAGRNEQFF; V gene: TRBV5-4; J gene: TRBJ2-1; CDR3 length: 15
CDR3 protein: CSAREDTEAFF; V gene: TRBV20-1; J gene: TRBJ1-1; CDR3 length: 11